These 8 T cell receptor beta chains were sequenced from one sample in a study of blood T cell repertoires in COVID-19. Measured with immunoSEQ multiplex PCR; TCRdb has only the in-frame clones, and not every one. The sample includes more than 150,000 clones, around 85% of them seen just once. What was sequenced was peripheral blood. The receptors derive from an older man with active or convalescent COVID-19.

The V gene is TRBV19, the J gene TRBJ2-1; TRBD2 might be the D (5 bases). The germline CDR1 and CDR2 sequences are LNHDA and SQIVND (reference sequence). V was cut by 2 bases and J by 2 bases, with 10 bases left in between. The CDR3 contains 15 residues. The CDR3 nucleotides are TGTGCCAGTAGTATAAACAGCGGAACCTACAATGAGCAGTTCTTC. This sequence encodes CASSINSGTYNEQFF. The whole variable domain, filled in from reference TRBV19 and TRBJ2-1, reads DGGITQSPKYLFRKEGQNVTLSCEQNLNHDAMYWYRQDPGQGLRLIYYSQIVNDFQKGDIAEGYSVSREKKESFPLTVTSAQKNPTAFYLCASSINSGTYNEQFFGPGTRLTVL.

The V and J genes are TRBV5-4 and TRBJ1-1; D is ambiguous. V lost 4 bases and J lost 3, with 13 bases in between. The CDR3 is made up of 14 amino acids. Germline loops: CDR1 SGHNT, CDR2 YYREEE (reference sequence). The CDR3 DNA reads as TGTGCCAGCAGCATTTCGCTACAGCACACTGAAGCTTTCTTT. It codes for CASSISLQHTEAFF.

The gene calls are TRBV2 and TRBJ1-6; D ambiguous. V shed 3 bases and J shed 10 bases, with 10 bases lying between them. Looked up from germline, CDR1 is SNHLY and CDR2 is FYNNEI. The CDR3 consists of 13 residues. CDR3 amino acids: CASSEAVRSPLHF. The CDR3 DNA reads TGTGCCAGCAGTGAGGCGGTCCGATCACCCCTCCACTTT.

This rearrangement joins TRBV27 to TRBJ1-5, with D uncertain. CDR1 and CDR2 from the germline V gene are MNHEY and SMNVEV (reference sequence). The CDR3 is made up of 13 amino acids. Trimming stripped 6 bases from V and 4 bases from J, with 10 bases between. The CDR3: CASRGVGNQPQHF. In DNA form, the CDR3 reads TGTGCCAGCAGAGGAGTCGGGAATCAGCCCCAGCATTTT.

CDR3 amino acids: CASSNTGFFGYTF. CDR3 nucleotide sequence: TGTGCCAGCAGCAATACAGGGTTTTTTGGCTACACCTTC. The V call is TRBV28, the J call TRBJ1-2, with D perhaps TRBD1 (6 bases). V was shortened by 6 bases and J by 7 bases, with 15 bases between the two germline ends. The CDR3 has 13 amino acids. The V gene's germline CDR1 is MDHEN and CDR2 SYDVKM.

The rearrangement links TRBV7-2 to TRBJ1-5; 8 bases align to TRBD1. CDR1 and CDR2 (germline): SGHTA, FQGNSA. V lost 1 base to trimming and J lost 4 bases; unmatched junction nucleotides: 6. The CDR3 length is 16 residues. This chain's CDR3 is CASSLGTGTSNQPQHF. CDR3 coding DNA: TGTGCCAGCAGCTTAGGGACAGGGACCTCAAATCAGCCCCAGCATTTT. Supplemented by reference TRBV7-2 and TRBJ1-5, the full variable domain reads GAGVSQSPSNKVTEKGKDVELRCDPISGHTALYWYRQSLGQGLEFLIYFQGNSAPDKSGLPSDRFSAERTGGSVSTLTIQRTQQEDSAVYLCASSLGTGTSNQPQHFGDGTRLSIL.

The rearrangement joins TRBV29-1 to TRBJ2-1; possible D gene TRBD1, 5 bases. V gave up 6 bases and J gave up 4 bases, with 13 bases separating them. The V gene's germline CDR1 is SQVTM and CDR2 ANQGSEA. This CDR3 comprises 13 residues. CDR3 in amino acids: CSVLRQGYNEQFF. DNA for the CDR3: TGCAGCGTCCTTAGGCAGGGTTACAATGAGCAGTTCTTC.

CDR3 sequence: CASTGQGAWGYTF. The CDR3 bases are TGTGCCAGCACGGGACAGGGGGCCTGGGGCTACACCTTC. This chain links TRBV12-3 or TRBV12-4 with TRBJ1-2; 12 nucleotides match TRBD1. This CDR3 is 13 amino acids long. V lost 7 bases and J lost 8; bases outside the gene matches: 5.